This entry concerns a single T cell receptor (beta chain). The data were taken from a study of blood T cell repertoires in COVID-19. Study information: Sites in the United States, Italy and Spain provided acute and convalescent COVID-19 samples.

In the authors' methods: Scientists estimated how many nucleated cells there were by amplifying reference gene primers. Data came from immunoSEQ multiplex PCR; TCRdb stores just in-frame clones and leaves some out. The D gene and trimming were derived from the DNA, and the V and J assignments and clone size from that table. The data contain about 160,000 clones, about 80% of them singletons. This CDR3 region has 13 residues. The germline CDR1 and CDR2 sequences are SNHLY and FYNNEI. Trimming took 11 bases from V and 0 from J, leaving 13 bases between them. Two consecutive negative NP/OP PCR tests, clearance, or resolved symptoms defined Cohort 3 recovery.

The chain has TRBV2 and TRBJ1-1; D is undetermined. The sequence derives from a woman aged 60-70 years who had recovered from COVID-19. Specimen: PBMCs or T cells enriched from blood (not recorded which). CDR3 DNA sequence: TGTGCCCGCAATCAGGATCTGAACACTGAAGCTTTCTTT. As protein: CARNQDLNTEAFF.